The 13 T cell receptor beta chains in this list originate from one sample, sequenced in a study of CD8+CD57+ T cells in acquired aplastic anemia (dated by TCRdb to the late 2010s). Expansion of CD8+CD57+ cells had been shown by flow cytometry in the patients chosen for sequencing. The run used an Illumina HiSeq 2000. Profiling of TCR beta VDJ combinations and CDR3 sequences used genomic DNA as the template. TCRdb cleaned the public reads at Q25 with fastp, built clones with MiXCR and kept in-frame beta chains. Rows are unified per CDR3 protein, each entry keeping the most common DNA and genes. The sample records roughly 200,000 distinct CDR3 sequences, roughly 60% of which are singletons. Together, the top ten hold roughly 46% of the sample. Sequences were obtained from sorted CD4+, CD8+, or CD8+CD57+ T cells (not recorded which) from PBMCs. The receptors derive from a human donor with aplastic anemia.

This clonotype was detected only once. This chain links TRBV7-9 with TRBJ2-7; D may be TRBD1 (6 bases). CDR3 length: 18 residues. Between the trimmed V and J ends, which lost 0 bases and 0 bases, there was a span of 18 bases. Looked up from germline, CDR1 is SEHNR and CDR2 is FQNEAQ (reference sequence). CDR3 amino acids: CASSLAPPQPDSSYEQYF. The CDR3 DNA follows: TGTGCCAGCAGCTTAGCGCCGCCCCAACCGGACAGCTCCTACGAGCAGTACTTC.

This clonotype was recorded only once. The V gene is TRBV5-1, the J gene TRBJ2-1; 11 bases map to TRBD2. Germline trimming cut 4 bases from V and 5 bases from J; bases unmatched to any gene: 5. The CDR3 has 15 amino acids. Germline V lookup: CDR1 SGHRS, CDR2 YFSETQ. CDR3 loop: CASSPTSGVHNEQFF. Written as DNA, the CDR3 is TGCGCCAGCAGCCCGACTAGCGGGGTTCACAATGAGCAGTTCTTC. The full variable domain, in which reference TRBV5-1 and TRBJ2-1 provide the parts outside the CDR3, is KAGVTQTPRYLIKTRGQQVTLSCSPISGHRSVSWYQQTPGQGLQFLFEYFSETQRNKGNFPGRFSGRQFSNSRSEMNVSTLELGDSALYLCASSPTSGVHNEQFFGPGTRLTVL.

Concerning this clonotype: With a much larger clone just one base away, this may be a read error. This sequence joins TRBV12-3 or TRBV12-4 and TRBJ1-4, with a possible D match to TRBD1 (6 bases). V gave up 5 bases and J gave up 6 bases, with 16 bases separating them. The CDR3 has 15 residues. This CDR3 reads CASSQGTCGDEKLFF. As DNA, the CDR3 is TGTGCCAGCAGTCAAGGGACATGTGGCGATGAAAAACTGTTTTTT.

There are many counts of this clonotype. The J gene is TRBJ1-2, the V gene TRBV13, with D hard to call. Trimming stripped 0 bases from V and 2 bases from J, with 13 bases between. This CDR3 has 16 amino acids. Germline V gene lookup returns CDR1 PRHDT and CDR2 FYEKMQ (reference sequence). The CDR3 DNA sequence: TGTGCCAGCAGCTTAGGCGGTCAGACCGAGAACTATGGCTACACCTTC. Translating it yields CASSLGGQTENYGYTF. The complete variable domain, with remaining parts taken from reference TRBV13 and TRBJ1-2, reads AAGVIQSPRHLIKEKRETATLKCYPIPRHDTVYWYQQGPGQDPQFLISFYEKMQSDKGSIPDRFSAQQFSDYHSELNMSSLELGDSALYFCASSLGGQTENYGYTFGSGTRLTVV.

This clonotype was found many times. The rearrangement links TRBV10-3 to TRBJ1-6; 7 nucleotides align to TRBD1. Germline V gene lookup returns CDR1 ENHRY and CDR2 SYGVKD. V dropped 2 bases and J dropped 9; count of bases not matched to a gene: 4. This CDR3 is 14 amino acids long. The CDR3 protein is CAISEDREVSPLHF. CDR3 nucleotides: TGTGCCATCAGTGAGGACAGGGAAGTTTCACCCCTCCACTTT.

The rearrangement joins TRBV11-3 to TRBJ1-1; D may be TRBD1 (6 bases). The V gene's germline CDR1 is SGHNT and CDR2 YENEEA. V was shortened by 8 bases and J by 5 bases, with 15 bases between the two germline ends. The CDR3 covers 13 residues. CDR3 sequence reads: CASRMTGRTEAFF. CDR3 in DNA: TGTGCCAGCCGAATGACAGGTCGGACTGAAGCTTTCTTT.

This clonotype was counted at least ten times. This chain's CDR3 is CASMRGGGDSGELFF. The CDR3 bases are TGTGCCAGTATGAGAGGGGGAGGTGATTCCGGGGAGCTGTTTTTT. The chain joins TRBV19 to TRBJ2-2, with D possibly called TRBD1 or TRBD2 (6 bases each). V was clipped by 7 bases and J by 6 bases, with 18 bases between them. This CDR3 comprises 15 residues. Germline CDR1 LNHDA, CDR2 SQIVND (reference sequence).

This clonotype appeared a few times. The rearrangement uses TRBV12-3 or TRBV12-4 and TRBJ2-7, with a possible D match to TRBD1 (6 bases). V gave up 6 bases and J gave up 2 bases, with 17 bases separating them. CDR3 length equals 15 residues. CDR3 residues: CASSLTQDRAYEQYF. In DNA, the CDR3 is TGTGCCAGCAGCCTAACCCAGGACAGAGCCTACGAGCAGTACTTC.

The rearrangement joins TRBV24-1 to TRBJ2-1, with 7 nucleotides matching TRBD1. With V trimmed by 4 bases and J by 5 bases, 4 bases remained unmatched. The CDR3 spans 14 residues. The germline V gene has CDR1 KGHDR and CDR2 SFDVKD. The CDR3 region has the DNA TGTGCCACCAGTGAGACAGGGTCCAACAATGAGCAGTTCTTC. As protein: CATSETGSNNEQFF.

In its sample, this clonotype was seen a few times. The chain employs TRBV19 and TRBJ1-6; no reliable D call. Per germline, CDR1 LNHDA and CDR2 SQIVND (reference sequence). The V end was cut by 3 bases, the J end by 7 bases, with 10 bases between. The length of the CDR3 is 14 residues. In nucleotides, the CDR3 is TGTGCCAGTAGTATTTCCCAGGCGAATTCACCCCTCCACTTT. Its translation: CASSISQANSPLHF.

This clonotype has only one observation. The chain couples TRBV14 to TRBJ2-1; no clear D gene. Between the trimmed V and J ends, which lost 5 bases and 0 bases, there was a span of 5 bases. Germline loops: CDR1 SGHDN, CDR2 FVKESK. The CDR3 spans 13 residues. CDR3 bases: TGTGCCAGCAGCTTCGACTCCTACAATGAGCAGTTCTTC. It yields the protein CASSFDSYNEQFF.

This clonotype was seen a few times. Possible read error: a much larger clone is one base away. The CDR3 DNA is TGTGCCAGCAGTTTGGACAGGGTTGGTGGAAAACTGTTTTTT. The encoded protein is CASSLDRVGGKLFF. The chain carries TRBV6-5 and TRBJ1-4, with 8 positions matching TRBD1. V was pared by 4 bases and J by 10 bases, with 8 bases of the junction left unmatched. The germline V gene has CDR1 MNHEY and CDR2 SVGAGI. The length of the CDR3 is 14 residues.

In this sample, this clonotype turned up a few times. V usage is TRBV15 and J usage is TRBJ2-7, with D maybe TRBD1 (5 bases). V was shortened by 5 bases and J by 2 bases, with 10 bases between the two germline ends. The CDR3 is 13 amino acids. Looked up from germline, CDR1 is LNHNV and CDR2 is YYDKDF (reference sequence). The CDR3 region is CATSGWTPYEQYF. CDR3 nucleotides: TGTGCCACCAGCGGGTGGACACCCTACGAGCAGTACTTC.